This T cell receptor (beta chain) was sequenced during a study of T-cell memory formation after mild COVID-19. Study summary: Largely, the TCR clusters proved donor specific. Points from the study as a whole: Unconfirmed was the SARS-CoV-2 specificity of second-wave clones that peaked on day 37. CD4+ contracting clones were found mainly in CM and EM, and CD8+ ones in EMRA.

Comment on this clonotype: The antigen remains unidentified.

The CDR3 totals 15 residues. Per the germline V gene, CDR1 is SGHNT and CDR2 is YENEEA. The V end was cut by 2 bases, the J end by 5 bases, with 13 bases between. MiXCR, applied by TCRdb to the 5' RACE reads, yields one record per CDR3 protein. In the table there are some 180,000 distinct CDR3 sequences, less than 20% of which are singletons. The V call is TRBV11-3, the J call TRBJ2-1; D gene unclear. Sequenced material: PBMCs or a T cell subset sorted from them (not recorded which). The receptor's source is a man younger than 35 who had mild COVID-19 (a few samples of this study predate the infection). Cell type and time point are not known. CDR3 loop: CASSLQFGSDNEQFF. In DNA form, the CDR3 reads TGTGCCAGCAGCTTACAATTCGGTTCGGACAATGAGCAGTTCTTC. The whole variable domain, filled in from reference TRBV11-3 and TRBJ2-1, reads EAGVVQSPRYKIIEKKQPVAFWCNPISGHNTLYWYLQNLGQGPELLIRYENEEAVDDSQLPKDRFSAERLKGVDSTLKIQPAELGDSAVYLCASSLQFGSDNEQFFGPGTRLTVL.